Presented here are 28 T cell receptor beta chains from one specimen sequenced in a study of CD8 T cells in ankylosing spondylitis. Study-wide points: Seven to nine highly homologous variants formed a TCR beta motif that appeared characteristic of ankylosing spondylitis blood.

MiXCR, applied by TCRdb to the 5' RACE reads, yields one record per CDR3 protein. The top ten clones hold 13% to 15% of a sample with about 220,000 distinct CDR3 sequences, about 7% of them seen once. These receptors lack a known antigen. Sequenced material: blood, either unsorted or a sorted T cell fraction (not recorded which). The receptors were sampled from a male donor with ankylosing spondylitis.

The table lists this clonotype with many counts. The V gene is TRBV5-1, the J gene TRBJ2-7, with a possible D match to TRBD2 (5 bases). CDR1 and CDR2 (germline): SGHRS, YFSETQ. Deletions cut 2 bases from V and 6 bases from J, with 12 bases between. CDR3 size: 13 residues. CDR3 loop: CASSFAQDFEQYF. CDR3 sequence (DNA): TGCGCCAGCAGCTTTGCCCAGGACTTCGAGCAGTACTTC.

This clonotype was seen at least ten times. DNA of the CDR3: TGTGCCAGCAGTGAATGGGGGTCTGAGCAGTTCTTC. Its translation: CASSEWGSEQFF. The chain joins TRBV25-1 to TRBJ2-1; perhaps D is TRBD1 or TRBD2 (5 bases each). Germline values: CDR1 MGHDK, CDR2 SYGVNS. The V and J ends lost 1 base and 9 bases respectively, with 7 bases between them. The CDR3 loop spans 12 amino acids. The full variable domain, rest sourced from reference TRBV25-1 and TRBJ2-1, is EADIYQTPRYLVIGTGKKITLECSQTMGHDKMYWYQQDPGMELHLIHYSYGVNSTEKGDLSSESTVSRIRTEHFPLTLESARPSHTSQYLCASSEWGSEQFFGPGTRLTVL.

The chain couples TRBV6-1 to TRBJ2-2, with 8 positions matching TRBD1. CDR1 and CDR2 (germline): MNHNS, SASEGT. The CDR3 runs to 15 residues. The V and J ends lost 6 bases and 0 bases, in that order; junction bases with no gene match: 3. Written as DNA, the CDR3 is TGTGCCAGCAGCCAACAGGGGGCGAACACCGGGGAGCTGTTTTTT. Translating it yields CASSQQGANTGELFF.

This clonotype was counted many times. V is TRBV7-6 and J is TRBJ1-6; D uncertain. The CDR3 length is 18 residues. The V and J ends lost 6 bases and 1 base respectively, with 19 bases between them. Per germline, CDR1 SGHVS and CDR2 FNYEAQ. Here the CDR3 reads CASSVEAGGRSYNSPLHF. Here the CDR3 DNA reads TGTGCCAGCAGTGTAGAGGCAGGTGGTAGATCCTATAATTCACCCCTCCACTTT.

This clonotype was detected only a few times. The chain has TRBV4-3 and TRBJ2-7; no clear D. Trimming left V 1 base short and J 0 bases short, with 10 bases between. The CDR3 consists of 15 residues. CDR1 is LGHNA, CDR2 YSLEER, per germline. The CDR3 spells CASSQVGTSSYEQYF. The CDR3 nucleotides read TGCGCCAGCAGCCAAGTGGGCACCAGCTCCTACGAGCAGTACTTC.

The sample holds many counts of this clonotype. The V gene is TRBV7-9, the J gene TRBJ2-1; 10 nucleotides align to TRBD2. The CDR3 has 15 residues. Per the germline V gene, CDR1 is SEHNR and CDR2 is FQNEAQ (reference sequence). The J segment lost 3 bases and the V segment lost 6 bases, leaving 5 bases of the junction unmatched. CDR3 protein: CASRDGTSDYNEQFF. DNA for the CDR3: TGTGCCAGCAGGGACGGGACTAGCGACTACAATGAGCAGTTCTTC.

This clonotype has ten or more counts. The rearrangement links TRBV10-3 to TRBJ2-1; D gene ambiguous. The CDR3 consists of 16 residues. Germline assignment: CDR1 ENHRY and CDR2 SYGVKD. Deletions cut 0 bases from V and 10 bases from J, with 19 bases between. The CDR3 sequence is CAISESIASGSLEQFF. The CDR3 DNA is TGTGCCATCAGTGAGTCTATAGCTAGTGGGTCCTTGGAGCAGTTCTTC.

The sample holds many counts of this clonotype. The chain is built from TRBV21-1 and TRBJ2-3; the table calls TRBD2, which could not be checked here. TRBV21-1 represents a pseudogene. The length of the CDR3 is 18 residues. In DNA form, the CDR3 reads TGTGCCAGCAGCATACCGGGACTAGCGGGGGTTCCGACAGATACGCAGTATTTT. The encoded protein is CASSIPGLAGVPTDTQYF.

The chain recombines TRBV6-1 with TRBJ2-6; D not resolved. The CDR3 spans 16 residues. The ends were cut back, 6 bases at V and 2 bases at J, with 14 bases in the middle. Germline V CDR1 and CDR2: MNHNS, SASEGT. For the CDR3, the DNA is TGTGCCAGCAGCCCCTTGGGGTTTACTGGGGCCAACGTCCTGACTTTC. This sequence encodes CASSPLGFTGANVLTF.

This clonotype showed up many times. The CDR3 nucleotides read TGTGCCAGCAGTTTGTCTAGGGGCCTTGCTCCTGCCTACAATGAGCAGTTCTTC. Translated: CASSLSRGLAPAYNEQFF. The rearrangement joins TRBV12-3 or TRBV12-4 to TRBJ2-1; possibly TRBD1 for D (5 bases). This CDR3 comprises 18 residues. V gave up 3 bases and J gave up 2 bases, with 20 bases separating them.

The chain couples TRBV15 to TRBJ1-2; possibly TRBD1 for D (5 bases). The germline V and J ends were trimmed by 1 base and 6 bases, with 12 bases remaining between them. CDR3 length: 14 amino acids. Germline CDR1 reads LNHNV; CDR2 reads YYDKDF (reference sequence). The CDR3 DNA reads TGTGCCACCAGCAGAGGCAGGGAGCTGGATGGCTACACCTTC. Its protein is CATSRGRELDGYTF.

The sample holds many counts of this clonotype. This chain joins TRBV20-1 and TRBJ1-2; D ambiguous. Germline assignment: CDR1 DFQATT and CDR2 SNEGSKA (reference sequence). The CDR3 is 13 residues long. Trimming removed 1 base at V and 5 bases at J, with 11 bases between. CDR3 sequence: CSARGEGRYGYTF. CDR3 coding DNA: TGCAGTGCTAGAGGGGAGGGAAGATATGGCTACACCTTC.

The chain is built from TRBV9 and TRBJ2-3; TRBD2 agrees at 10 bases. After removal of 0 bases from V and 0 bases from J, the junction contained 1 base not matched to a gene. CDR3 length: 16 amino acids. Germline loops: CDR1 SGDLS, CDR2 YYNGEE. For the CDR3, the DNA is TGTGCCAGCAGCGTAGAGACTAGCGGGAGCACAGATACGCAGTATTTT. This translates into CASSVETSGSTDTQYF. The entire variable domain, with the rest obtained from reference TRBV9 and TRBJ2-3, is as follows: DSGVTQTPKHLITATGQRVTLRCSPRSGDLSVYWYQQSLDQGLQFLIQYYNGEERAKGNILERFSAQQFPDLHSELNLSSLELGDSALYFCASSVETSGSTDTQYFGPGTRLTVL.

This clonotype was seen at least ten times. The chain recombines TRBV3-1 with TRBJ1-6; 8 nucleotides match TRBD1. V was pared by 1 base and J by 14 bases, with 10 bases of the junction left unmatched. The CDR3 consists of 15 residues. Germline CDR1 is LGHDT and CDR2 is YNNKEL (reference sequence). The CDR3 here is CASSQGLGQGYTLHF. CDR3 sequence (DNA): TGTGCCAGCAGCCAAGGCCTTGGACAGGGCTACACCCTCCACTTT.

This clonotype showed up many times. J is TRBJ2-3 and V is TRBV6-1; possibly TRBD1 for D (6 bases). CDR1 is MNHNS and CDR2 is SASEGT in the germline V gene. CDR3 size: 16 residues. Trimming pared 6 bases from V and 4 bases from J, leaving 20 bases between. The DNA of the CDR3 is TGTGCCAGCAGACAACAGACAGGTACAATCGCAGATACGCAGTATTTT. The encoded protein is CASRQQTGTIADTQYF.

At least ten counts were recorded for this clonotype. CDR3 loop: CASSFFGVNQPQHF. In DNA form, the CDR3 reads TGTGCCAGCAGTTTCTTCGGAGTCAATCAGCCCCAGCATTTT. The chain recombines TRBV12-3 or TRBV12-4 with TRBJ1-5; no reliable D call. Trimming took off 3 bases at V and 3 bases at J, with 9 bases between the two ends. This CDR3 is built from 14 residues.

This clonotype has ten or more counts. The rearrangement uses TRBV7-9 and TRBJ1-3; D remains unclear. The length of the CDR3 is 16 residues. Trimming removed 0 bases at V and 0 bases at J, with 9 bases between. CDR1 is SEHNR and CDR2 is FQNEAQ in the germline V gene (reference sequence). The CDR3 protein is CASSLAVGRSGNTIYF. CDR3 DNA: TGTGCCAGCAGCTTAGCAGTTGGGCGCTCTGGAAACACCATATATTTT.

This clonotype appeared many times. The chain employs TRBV7-9 and TRBJ1-1; TRBD1 matches at 8 bases. This CDR3 contains 15 residues. CDR1 is SEHNR and CDR2 is FQNEAQ in the germline V gene (reference sequence). V lost 4 bases to trimming and J lost 1 base; unmatched junction nucleotides: 5. CDR3 in DNA: TGTGCCAGCAGCTCTCCCAGGGGGCAGAACACTGAAGCTTTCTTT. Protein product: CASSSPRGQNTEAFF. The full variable domain, completed using reference TRBV7-9 and TRBJ1-1, is DTGVSQNPRHKITKRGQNVTFRCDPISEHNRLYWYRQTLGQGPEFLTYFQNEAQLEKSRLLSDRFSAERPKGSFSTLEIQRTEQGDSAMYLCASSSPRGQNTEAFFGQGTRLTVV.

The chain has TRBV20-1 and TRBJ1-1; 11 bases are a match to TRBD1. With 4 bases clipped from V and 4 bases from J, the junction kept 5 bases outside the gene matches. Germline V gene lookup returns CDR1 DFQATT and CDR2 SNEGSKA (reference sequence). The CDR3 spans 14 residues. The CDR3 sequence is CSANRDRGGTEAFF. CDR3 DNA sequence: TGCAGTGCTAACAGGGACAGGGGGGGCACTGAAGCTTTCTTT.

This clonotype was seen many times. The gene calls are TRBV4-3 and TRBJ2-7, with 10 bases aligning to TRBD1. This CDR3 contains 15 residues. With V trimmed by 2 bases and J by 2 bases, 3 bases remained unmatched. Germline loops: CDR1 LGHNA, CDR2 YSLEER. Here the CDR3 reads CASSQSGTGAYEQYF. Written as DNA, the CDR3 is TGCGCCAGCAGCCAATCCGGGACAGGGGCCTACGAGCAGTACTTC.

This clonotype was seen many times. V usage is TRBV4-3 and J usage is TRBJ2-5, with D possibly being TRBD2 (6 bases). The length of the CDR3 is 16 residues. V lost 0 bases and J lost 10, with 21 bases in between. The germline V gene has CDR1 LGHNA and CDR2 YSLEER. The CDR3 coding sequence is TGCGCCAGCAGCCAAGATTCTGGGGGAGGCCCAGAGGGCCAGTACTTC. Amino acids: CASSQDSGGGPEGQYF.

At least ten counts were recorded for this clonotype. The chain joins TRBV12-3 or TRBV12-4 to TRBJ2-1; no clear D. The CDR3 covers 14 residues. V lost 6 bases and J lost 0, with 9 bases in between. Here the CDR3 reads CASSPHTSYNEQFF. DNA of the CDR3: TGTGCCAGCAGCCCACATACCTCCTACAATGAGCAGTTCTTC.

This clonotype was counted at least ten times. The CDR3 protein is CASSYGSGSHNEQFF. The CDR3 bases are TGTGCCAGCAGTTACGGTAGCGGGAGCCACAATGAGCAGTTCTTC. V is TRBV6-5 and J is TRBJ2-1, with 9 bases lining up with TRBD2. The CDR3 is 15 amino acids. V trimming: 2 bases; J trimming: 5 bases; junction bases outside the gene matches: 4. Germline CDR1 MNHEY, CDR2 SVGAGI.

This clonotype showed up many times. The V gene is TRBV20-1, the J gene TRBJ2-1; TRBD1 agrees at 8 bases. Per germline, CDR1 DFQATT and CDR2 SNEGSKA (reference sequence). The CDR3 has 14 residues. The ends lost 6 bases at V and 3 bases at J; junction bases unmatched: 7. The CDR3 DNA sequence: TGCAGTGCCAGACGGGACAGGCTCTACAATGAGCAGTTCTTC. Amino acids: CSARRDRLYNEQFF.

This clonotype was seen at least ten times. The chain couples TRBV28 to TRBJ1-2; weak D call: TRBD1 (5 bases). The CDR3 has 14 amino acids. Germline-derived CDR1 and CDR2 are MDHEN and SYDVKM. Trimming took 3 bases from V and 4 from J, leaving 12 bases between them. This CDR3 reads CASSFGEGFYGYTF. The CDR3 region has the DNA TGTGCCAGCAGTTTCGGGGAGGGGTTCTATGGCTACACCTTC.

This chain connects TRBV18 to TRBJ2-7, with 8 bases matching TRBD1. The CDR3 has 13 amino acids. V was clipped by 0 bases and J by 5 bases; unmatched bases: 0. In germline, CDR1 is KGHSH, CDR2 LQKENI. CDR3 residues: CASSPPDRDEQYF. CDR3 nucleotides: TGTGCCAGCTCACCACCGGACAGGGACGAGCAGTACTTC.

In this sample, this clonotype turned up many times. The rearrangement uses TRBV27 and TRBJ2-7, with 10 bases identical to TRBD1. This CDR3 comprises 15 residues. Unmatched junction bases numbered 10, after V lost 5 bases and J lost 6 bases. CDR1 and CDR2 (germline): MNHEY, SMNVEV (reference sequence). This CDR3 is CASSLSTGGLSEQYF. For the CDR3, the DNA is TGTGCCAGCAGTCTTTCGACAGGGGGCCTCTCCGAGCAGTACTTC.

This clonotype has more than one count but fewer than ten. The chain carries TRBV7-9 and TRBJ2-7; 9 positions match TRBD1. The CDR3 is 15 residues long. V dropped 7 bases and J dropped 4; count of bases not matched to a gene: 11. Per the germline V gene, CDR1 is SEHNR and CDR2 is FQNEAQ (reference sequence). CDR3 residues: CASTNWDRERYEQYF. The CDR3 DNA sequence: TGTGCCAGCACCAATTGGGACAGGGAAAGATACGAGCAGTACTTC.